One T cell receptor (beta chain) is described in this entry. Its antigen has not been determined. No quality values exist for individual bases; no much larger clone is one base distant. The data are from a study of shared clonotypes between healthy human individuals (TCRdb year 2020). Broadly, across the study: The cohort comprised two women and three men aged 18 to 49 years. Per donor, leukapheresis produced somewhere between about 0.94 and 9.5 billion PBMCs. To estimate repertoire size and how much clonotypes are shared between individuals, the study performed deep sequencing of blood TCR repertoires from 4 to 6 healthy adults. For each donor, three plates each were used for CD4 naive and CD4 memory, two plates were used for CD8 naive, and one plate was used for CD8 memory. To increase sequencing depth and limit assay-specific biases, different laboratories used diverse techniques to prepare libraries and sequence TCR repertoires.

V trim: 3 bases; J trim: 5 bases; unmatched bases: 9. CDR1 and CDR2 are drawn from the germline V gene: SGHTA, FQGNSA. The CDR3 runs 15 amino acids, cysteine and phenylalanine included. Only the CDR3 portion is preserved as DNA: 45 bases, with reading frame beginning at the first base. The donors were healthy, HIV-negative adults who had no recently reported acute infections or vaccinations. Only Caucasian adults living in Nashville, Tennessee, USA were represented among the donors. CD4+ T cells were enriched through magnetic negative selection, after which naive cells were positively selected on CD45RA and the remaining negative fraction served as the memory subset. Blood was obtained by leukapheresis, after which PBMCs were separated by Ficoll-Histopaque density gradient centrifugation and cryopreserved in liquid nitrogen vapor phase. Purity and quantity of every magnetically sorted T cell population were checked by analytical flow cytometry. Genomic DNA was isolated from each sorted fraction and quantified by UV absorbance on a Nanodrop 2000c.

The paper's findings and limits, for the study overall: Larger estimated clonotype richness was generally found for naive subsets than for memory subsets. When a few donors were compared, the shared fraction of clonotypes was about 5% for naive CD4, over 3% for naive CD8, more than 2% for memory CD4, and less than 0.45% for memory CD8. Clonotypes shared by all four sorted-subset donors showed higher generation probabilities than non-shared clonotypes. Because the study included only a small number of donors, the genetic and exposure-history diversity represented was limited. Even with the large sequencing depth, rarefaction of the sorted-subset datasets indicated that sequencing was incomplete. Pairwise subsampling led to the expectation that sequencing depth would affect the degree of clonotype sharing among donors. Sampling was restricted to blood, and TCR repertoires in tissue are likely to differ from TCR repertoires in blood.

Using the deep immunoSEQ assay, TCR CDR3 regions were amplified from genomic DNA by multiplex PCR. Extracted genomic DNA from each cell subset was distributed evenly across all wells of several immunoSEQ 96-well plates, and each plate was treated as a replicate. For sorted subsets, around 200 ng genomic DNA, equal to tens of thousands of T cell genomes, was loaded into each replicate PCR. Purified libraries were measured with a Qubit 3.0 fluorometer, size-checked on a Bioanalyzer 2100, and measured again with the KAPA Library Quantification kit. A separate single-read 150-cycle Illumina NextSeq 550 flow cell was used to sequence each immunoSEQ 96-well plate. The study's processing was this. Because the immunoSEQ output held only junctional sequences and lacked quality scores, the filtering could not match the filtering applied to full-length reads. To assign V/J genes and CDR3, sequences were annotated using PyIR, a Python wrapper for IgBLAST v1.9, with IMGT germline references. Reads with weak V/J assignments (E-value above 1e-6), missing CDR3, stop codons, out-of-frame junctions, or ambiguous translated residues were removed. V3J clonotypes were defined as sequences sharing an identical inferred V gene, J gene, and CDR3 amino acid sequence. Percentage overlap between repertoires was calculated by dividing the number of shared unique clonotypes by the size of the smaller repertoire. Three approaches were used to assess repertoire richness: RTK rarefaction, the Chao1 estimator, and Recon v2.1 estimates of unobserved clonotypes. OLGA was used to compute generation probabilities for all TCRbeta clonotypes that the gDNA method yielded from a handful of donors. In TCRdb, the immuneACCESS table is reduced to in-frame sequences with V and J assigned. These tables do not hold every clone; where another copy was compared, an unresolved V gene accounts for under half, and the others remain unexplained. That table gives V, J and clone size, and the DNA gave D and trimming. The sample yields roughly 1 million clones; approximately 80% were counted once. Together, the top ten hold around 0.47% of the sample.

This clonotype was obtained from a young man in good health. Some clones in this sample may be carry-over from other donors' samples. The V and J segments used are TRBV7-2 and TRBJ1-1; TRBD1 agrees with 7 junctional bases. The sample taken for sequencing was memory CD4+ T cells from PBMCs. This specimen's cell subset or site label, interpreted: CD45RA-negative fraction. Here the CDR3 is given as CASSLERGLDTEAFF. The nucleotide sequence is given as TGTGCCAGCAGCTTGGAGAGGGGGCTGGATACTGAAGCTTTCTTT.